This TCR beta chain is from a study of blood T cell repertoires in COVID-19. For the study at large: Samples came from the United States, Italy and Spain, spanning acute and convalescent COVID-19. T cells, B-cell-depleted T cells, or PBMCs supplied cDNA or gDNA.

As processed by the authors: The assay estimated nucleated cells by amplifying reference gene primers. The repertoire was sequenced with immunoSEQ multiplex PCR; TCRdb's copy has only in-frame clones and lacks some. That table supplies the V and J calls and clone size; D and trimming were determined from the DNA. The data contain around 100,000 clones, 90% of them singletons. This clone was seen just once. This CDR3 is 16 amino acids long. The germline V gene has CDR1 LNHDA and CDR2 SQIVND (reference sequence). Trimming shortened V by 5 bases and J by 1 base, and 15 bases separated the two germline ends.

The rearrangement uses TRBV19 and TRBJ1-5; D possibly corresponds to TRBD1 (6 bases). The receptor was isolated from a man aged 45-65 years with acute or convalescent COVID-19. Sequencing was done on a sample of peripheral blood. The CDR3: CASSVNRDESNQPQHF. In nucleotides, the CDR3 is TGTGCCAGTAGTGTTAACAGGGATGAGAGCAATCAGCCCCAGCATTTT.